The 3 T cell receptor beta chains below were found in one sample sequenced in a study of CD8 T cells in ankylosing spondylitis. TCRdb reprocessed the 5' RACE reads with MiXCR, giving one entry per CDR3 protein. The sample lists just under 350,000 distinct CDR3 sequences, over 12% seen once, with roughly 0.99% in the top ten. Sequencing was carried out using blood, either unsorted or a sorted T cell fraction (not recorded which). The receptors stem from a male donor with ankylosing spondylitis or in good health (not recorded which).

The rearrangement links TRBV7-8 to TRBJ2-3; 8 nucleotides match TRBD1. This CDR3 is 12 amino acids long. V dropped 3 bases and J dropped 12; count of bases not matched to a gene: 5. Germline CDR1 and CDR2: SGHVS and FQNEAQ. CDR3 nucleotide sequence: TGTGCCAGCAGCTTCGACAGGGGCGGCCAGTATTTT. This codes for CASSFDRGGQYF.

This chain joins TRBV6-5 and TRBJ2-3; D is undetermined. Germline V gene lookup returns CDR1 MNHEY and CDR2 SVGAGI. This CDR3 is built from 14 residues. The V and J ends lost 4 bases and 5 bases respectively, with 13 bases between them. CDR3 DNA: TGTGCCAGCAGTTCCTCCACATCAGGAGATACGCAGTATTTT. It yields the protein CASSSSTSGDTQYF.

The J gene is TRBJ2-2, the V gene TRBV5-1; D possibly corresponds to TRBD1 (6 bases). This CDR3 contains 15 residues. Germline V gene data show CDR1 as SGHRS and CDR2 as YFSETQ. Trimming shortened V by 1 base and J by 5 bases, and 12 bases separated the two germline ends. CDR3 sequence reads: CASSLTGSGTGELFF. The CDR3 nucleotides are TGCGCCAGCAGCTTGACAGGGTCAGGTACCGGGGAGCTGTTTTTT.